These 8 T cell receptor beta chains were sequenced from one sample in a study of identical twins. TCRdb recomputed calls from the 5' RACE reads with MiXCR, one row per CDR3 protein. This sample has around 490,000 distinct CDR3 sequences, with around 24% found just once. This sample also belongs to another study, concerning yellow fever vaccine responses in identical twins.

The material sequenced was CD4+ T cells sorted from blood. The receptors were gathered from a woman under 30 in good health.

This clonotype was detected only a few times. The V and J genes are TRBV28 and TRBJ2-2; weak D call: TRBD2 (6 bases). The CDR3 spans 13 residues. Germline CDR1 MDHEN, CDR2 SYDVKM. V was trimmed by 7 bases and J by 5 bases, leaving 11 bases between them. CDR3 DNA: TGTGCCAGCAAGGTGGGGGGAACCGGGGAGCTGTTTTTT. This sequence encodes CASKVGGTGELFF.

This clonotype was detected a few times. This sequence joins TRBV7-9 and TRBJ2-1; 11 bases line up with TRBD2. This CDR3 spans 15 amino acids. Germline CDR1 SEHNR, CDR2 FQNEAQ (reference sequence). Trimming at V came to 7 bases and at J to 1 base, leaving 3 bases not matched to a gene. The DNA for the CDR3 is TGTGCCAGCAATAGCGGGGGGGCATCCTACAATGAGCAGTTCTTC. Translating gives CASNSGGASYNEQFF.

V usage is TRBV10-3 and J usage is TRBJ2-7; maybe TRBD1 (6 bases). Trimming removed 6 bases at V and 4 bases at J, with 16 bases between. Germline CDR1 reads ENHRY; CDR2 reads SYGVKD. CDR3 length: 14 amino acids. The CDR3 loop reads CAISRTALIYEQYV. CDR3 bases: TGTGCCATCAGCAGGACAGCGTTGATTTACGAGCAGTACGTC.

The chain joins TRBV7-2 to TRBJ2-3; 11 nucleotides agree with TRBD2. The germline V gene has CDR1 SGHTA and CDR2 FQGNSA. V lost 3 bases, J lost 6 bases, and 8 bases stayed unmatched. This CDR3 comprises 16 residues. CDR3 sequence: CASSFGTSGGGDTQYF. The CDR3 bases are TGTGCCAGCAGCTTTGGGACTAGCGGAGGGGGGGATACGCAGTATTTT.

In its sample, this clonotype was seen a few times. The V call is TRBV7-9, the J call TRBJ1-2; tentative D call: TRBD1 (6 bases). CDR1 is SEHNR and CDR2 is FQNEAQ in the germline V gene (reference sequence). The CDR3 is 14 amino acids. Trimming pared 1 base from V and 5 bases from J, leaving 11 bases between. CDR3 DNA sequence: TGTGCCAGCAGCTTAGGGCAAACAGGGTATGGCTACACCTTC. Protein sequence: CASSLGQTGYGYTF.

This clonotype came up a few times. This rearrangement joins TRBV27 to TRBJ2-1; 7 nucleotides line up with TRBD2. After removal of 4 bases from V and 3 bases from J, the junction contained 6 bases not matched to a gene. From germline, CDR1 is MNHEY and CDR2 SMNVEV (reference sequence). This CDR3 comprises 15 residues. The CDR3 nucleotides are TGTGCCAGCAGTTCCCTCGGCGGGGGCTACAATGAGCAGTTCTTC. Translated: CASSSLGGGYNEQFF.

The rearrangement joins TRBV10-2 to TRBJ2-1; 11 bases line up with TRBD2. Germline CDR1 WSHSY, CDR2 SAAADI. V lost 5 bases to trimming and J lost 4 bases; unmatched junction nucleotides: 10. The CDR3 is made up of 17 amino acids. In DNA, the CDR3 is TGCGCCAGCAGTACTTACGGGACTAGCGGAAATTACAATGAGCAGTTCTTC. Its protein product is CASSTYGTSGNYNEQFF.

The chain recombines TRBV5-1 with TRBJ2-1; 7 bases are shared with TRBD2. The germline CDR1 and CDR2 sequences are SGHRS and YFSETQ. Germline trimming cut 2 bases from V and 8 bases from J; bases unmatched to any gene: 10. CDR3 length: 15 amino acids. The CDR3 here is CASSFGSGRGDEQFF. The CDR3 coding sequence is TGCGCCAGCAGCTTTGGTAGTGGGAGGGGTGATGAGCAGTTCTTC. Drawing the rest from reference TRBV5-1 and TRBJ2-1, the complete variable domain is KAGVTQTPRYLIKTRGQQVTLSCSPISGHRSVSWYQQTPGQGLQFLFEYFSETQRNKGNFPGRFSGRQFSNSRSEMNVSTLELGDSALYLCASSFGSGRGDEQFFGPGTRLTVL.